This is a list of T cell receptor beta chains from one sample in a study of long-term antiretroviral therapy in people with HIV. The data were produced by immunoSEQ multiplex PCR, yet TCRdb's version contains in-frame clones alone and is incomplete. The sample lists tens of thousands of clones, approximately 85% seen once, with 6% to 8% in the top ten. The sequences come from unsorted PBMCs, collected 1.5 years after starting antiretroviral therapy. The receptors were gathered from a man between 25 and 39 years old with HIV. The CDR3 runs from the conserved cysteine through the conserved F or W. A D gene is named only where the DNA matches it firmly. The size of a clone is reported for some rows only, either as once, few or many, or as a class for expanded clones.

J gene: TRBJ2-2
D gene: .
CDR3 length: 20
clone size: .
V gene: TRBV12-5
CDR3 protein: CASGLRPMRGRGFNTGELFF
CDR3 DNA: TGTGCTAGTGGTTTGCGTCCTATGAGGGGTAGGGGATTTAACACCGGGGAGCTGTTTTTT

J gene: TRBJ2-5
D gene: TRBD2
CDR3 length: 16
clone size: once
V gene: TRBV28
CDR3 protein: CASSLGLAGALETQYF
CDR3 DNA: TGTGCCAGCAGCCTAGGACTAGCGGGAGCACTGGAGACCCAGTACTTC

J gene: TRBJ1-2
D gene: .
CDR3 length: 15
clone size: once
V gene: TRBV19
CDR3 protein: CASSIGQLTNYGYTF
CDR3 DNA: TGTGCCAGTAGTATCGGACAGCTTACTAACTATGGCTACACCTTC

J gene: TRBJ2-7
D gene: .
CDR3 length: 16
clone size: .
V gene: TRBV7-9
CDR3 protein: CASSFTTPGSSYEQYF
CDR3 DNA: TGTGCCAGCAGCTTCACCACTCCTGGAAGCTCCTACGAGCAGTACTTC

J gene: TRBJ2-3
D gene: .
CDR3 length: 13
clone size: medium-sized
V gene: TRBV4-3
CDR3 protein: CASSHRGTDTQYF
CDR3 DNA: TGCGCCAGCAGCCACAGGGGCACAGATACGCAGTATTTT

J gene: TRBJ2-3
D gene: TRBD1
CDR3 length: 16
clone size: .
V gene: TRBV4-3
CDR3 protein: CASSQEGDWGQDTQYF
CDR3 DNA: TGCGCCAGCAGCCAAGAGGGAGACTGGGGACAGGATACGCAGTATTTT

J gene: TRBJ2-5
D gene: .
CDR3 length: 14
clone size: .
V gene: TRBV5-1
CDR3 protein: CASSEGLGGETQYF
CDR3 DNA: TGCGCCAGCAGCGAAGGGCTCGGCGGGGAGACCCAGTACTTC

J gene: TRBJ2-1
D gene: TRBD2
CDR3 length: 14
clone size: .
V gene: TRBV5-4
CDR3 protein: CASTPAGGQREQFF
CDR3 DNA: TGTGCCAGCACCCCAGCGGGGGGGCAGAGGGAGCAGTTCTTC

J gene: TRBJ2-7
D gene: TRBD1
CDR3 length: 16
clone size: .
V gene: TRBV7-3
CDR3 protein: CASSLREQGGTYEQYF
CDR3 DNA: TGTGCCAGCAGCTTAAGGGAACAGGGGGGTACCTACGAGCAGTACTTC

J gene: TRBJ1-6
D gene: TRBD1
CDR3 length: 15
clone size: few
V gene: TRBV18
CDR3 protein: CASSSTGQQDSPLHF
CDR3 DNA: TGTGCCAGCTCATCCACGGGACAGCAGGATTCACCCCTCCACTTT

J gene: TRBJ2-3
D gene: .
CDR3 length: 14
clone size: .
V gene: TRBV7-9
CDR3 protein: CASSLSRLGDTQYF
CDR3 DNA: TGTGCCAGCAGCTTATCTAGGTTGGGAGATACGCAGTATTTT

J gene: TRBJ2-7
D gene: .
CDR3 length: 14
clone size: .
V gene: TRBV6-5
CDR3 protein: CASSLIQGGYEQYF
CDR3 DNA: TGTGCCAGCAGTTTAATCCAGGGAGGTTACGAGCAGTACTTC

J gene: TRBJ2-6
D gene: TRBD2
CDR3 length: 21
clone size: .
V gene: TRBV4-2
CDR3 protein: CASSQDLHRFRTSSGANVLTF
CDR3 DNA: TGTGCCAGCAGCCAAGATCTTCACCGGTTCCGGACTAGCTCTGGGGCCAACGTCCTGACTTTC

J gene: TRBJ2-7
D gene: TRBD2
CDR3 length: 13
clone size: .
V gene: TRBV7-9
CDR3 protein: CASSQPGGFEQYF
CDR3 DNA: TGTGCCAGCAGCCAACCCGGGGGGTTCGAGCAGTACTTC

J gene: TRBJ2-5
D gene: .
CDR3 length: 15
clone size: few
V gene: TRBV7-9
CDR3 protein: CASSLARVAGETQYF
CDR3 DNA: TGTGCCAGCAGCTTAGCGAGAGTAGCAGGCGAGACCCAGTACTTC

J gene: TRBJ1-4
D gene: .
CDR3 length: 18
clone size: .
V gene: TRBV2
CDR3 protein: CASSEAGAGLKGNEKLFF
CDR3 DNA: TGTGCCAGCAGTGAAGCGGGGGCAGGGCTAAAGGGTAATGAAAAACTGTTTTTT

J gene: TRBJ2-5
D gene: .
CDR3 length: 12
clone size: .
V gene: TRBV29-1
CDR3 protein: CSVDTGTVTQYF
CDR3 DNA: TGCAGCGTTGACACAGGGACTGTGACCCAGTACTTC

J gene: TRBJ2-2
D gene: .
CDR3 length: 13
clone size: .
V gene: TRBV7-2
CDR3 protein: CASSRYSTGELFF
CDR3 DNA: TGTGCCAGCAGCCGTTATAGCACCGGGGAGCTGTTTTTT

J gene: TRBJ2-7
D gene: TRBD2
CDR3 length: 14
clone size: .
V gene: TRBV5-5
CDR3 protein: CASSLAAGEYEQYF
CDR3 DNA: TGTGCCAGCAGCTTGGCCGCGGGAGAGTACGAGCAGTACTTC

J gene: TRBJ2-5
D gene: TRBD2
CDR3 length: 17
clone size: .
V gene: TRBV5-1
CDR3 protein: CASSPLAPSGTEETQYF
CDR3 DNA: TGCGCCAGCAGCCCCCTTGCCCCTAGCGGAACTGAAGAGACCCAGTACTTC

J gene: TRBJ1-6
D gene: .
CDR3 length: 14
clone size: .
V gene: TRBV7-9
CDR3 protein: CASSLRQVNSPLHF
CDR3 DNA: TGTGCCAGCAGCTTAAGACAAGTTAATTCACCCCTCCACTTT

J gene: TRBJ1-2
D gene: .
CDR3 length: 14
clone size: few
V gene: TRBV6-5
CDR3 protein: CASSLRNQGYGYTF
CDR3 DNA: TGTGCCAGCAGTCTCCGGAACCAGGGATATGGCTACACCTTC

J gene: TRBJ1-4
D gene: .
CDR3 length: 13
clone size: .
V gene: TRBV6-1
CDR3 protein: CASSGAVNEKLFF
CDR3 DNA: TGTGCCAGCAGTGGGGCCGTTAATGAAAAACTGTTTTTT

J gene: TRBJ2-7
D gene: TRBD1
CDR3 length: 12
clone size: .
V gene: TRBV30
CDR3 protein: CAWGQGGYEQYF
CDR3 DNA: TGTGCCTGGGGACAGGGAGGATACGAGCAGTACTTC

J gene: TRBJ1-5
D gene: TRBD1
CDR3 length: 13
clone size: .
V gene: TRBV11-2
CDR3 protein: CASSQGGHQPQHF
CDR3 DNA: TGTGCCAGCAGCCAAGGGGGCCATCAGCCCCAGCATTTT

J gene: TRBJ1-5
D gene: .
CDR3 length: 15
clone size: .
V gene: TRBV19
CDR3 protein: CATAVAALGNQPQHF
CDR3 DNA: TGTGCCACTGCAGTTGCGGCTCTAGGCAATCAGCCCCAGCATTTT

J gene: TRBJ1-1
D gene: TRBD1
CDR3 length: 15
clone size: .
V gene: TRBV6-5
CDR3 protein: CASSTPGQGRTEAFF
CDR3 DNA: TGTGCCAGCAGTACCCCTGGACAGGGCAGGACTGAAGCTTTCTTT

J gene: TRBJ1-5
D gene: .
CDR3 length: 15
clone size: once
V gene: TRBV30
CDR3 protein: CAWNGGSSGNQPQHF
CDR3 DNA: TGTGCCTGGAACGGGGGTTCGTCTGGCAATCAGCCCCAGCATTTT

J gene: TRBJ2-1
D gene: .
CDR3 length: 14
clone size: once
V gene: TRBV1
CDR3 protein: CTSSLASSYNEQFF
CDR3 DNA: TGCACCAGCAGCCTAGCGAGCTCCTACAATGAGCAGTTCTTC

J gene: TRBJ2-1
D gene: TRBD2
CDR3 length: 18
clone size: .
V gene: TRBV11-2
CDR3 protein: CASSLTGGSLSSYNEQFF
CDR3 DNA: TGTGCCAGCAGCTTAACGGGGGGGTCATTAAGCTCCTACAATGAGCAGTTCTTC

J gene: TRBJ1-4
D gene: .
CDR3 length: 15
clone size: .
V gene: TRBV27
CDR3 protein: CASSLEGREGEKLFF
CDR3 DNA: TGTGCCAGCAGTTTAGAGGGCAGGGAGGGTGAAAAACTGTTTTTT

J gene: TRBJ1-2
D gene: TRBD1
CDR3 length: 15
clone size: few
V gene: TRBV27
CDR3 protein: CASSFSGQGARGYTF
CDR3 DNA: TGTGCCAGCAGTTTCTCGGGACAGGGGGCGCGAGGCTACACCTTC

J gene: TRBJ1-1
D gene: .
CDR3 length: 13
clone size: .
V gene: TRBV7-2
CDR3 protein: CASSLDPNTEAFF
CDR3 DNA: TGTGCCAGCAGCTTAGACCCGAACACTGAAGCTTTCTTT

J gene: TRBJ2-7
D gene: .
CDR3 length: 16
clone size: .
V gene: TRBV4-3
CDR3 protein: CASSQALRTDSYEQYF
CDR3 DNA: TGCGCCAGCAGCCAAGCCCTTAGGACAGACTCCTACGAGCAGTACTTC

J gene: TRBJ2-1
D gene: .
CDR3 length: 12
clone size: .
V gene: TRBV7-9
CDR3 protein: CASSLVIFEQFF
CDR3 DNA: TGTGCCAGCAGCTTAGTAATCTTTGAGCAGTTCTTC

J gene: TRBJ2-5
D gene: .
CDR3 length: 14
clone size: .
V gene: TRBV28
CDR3 protein: CASSPVLNEETQYF
CDR3 DNA: TGTGCCAGCAGTCCCGTATTAAATGAAGAGACCCAGTACTTC

J gene: TRBJ1-4
D gene: .
CDR3 length: 15
clone size: once
V gene: TRBV14
CDR3 protein: CASSSIRGTNEKLFF
CDR3 DNA: TGTGCCAGCAGCTCGATCAGGGGAACTAATGAAAAACTGTTTTTT

J gene: TRBJ2-7
D gene: .
CDR3 length: 15
clone size: .
V gene: TRBV4-1
CDR3 protein: CASSQVGQSGDEQYF
CDR3 DNA: TGCGCCAGCAGCCAAGTCGGACAGTCTGGGGACGAGCAGTACTTC

J gene: TRBJ1-4
D gene: .
CDR3 length: 15
clone size: .
V gene: TRBV6-1
CDR3 protein: CASSHTQTGGEKLFF
CDR3 DNA: TGTGCCAGCAGTCATACGCAGACAGGTGGAGAAAAACTGTTTTTT

J gene: TRBJ1-2
D gene: TRBD1
CDR3 length: 13
clone size: .
V gene: TRBV6-5
CDR3 protein: CASSSTGGNGYTF
CDR3 DNA: TGTGCCAGCAGTTCGACAGGGGGCAATGGCTACACCTTC